This T cell receptor beta chain was sequenced in a study of T cells in Graves' hyperthyroidism and ophthalmopathy. Study-wide points: Also found in blood were most expanded thyroid clonotypes above 0.001.

The patients, who ranged from 18 to 65 in age, presented with newly diagnosed hyperthyroidism lasting under 2 months. Diagnoses rested on clinical symptoms, serum thyroxine and TRAb, thyroid ultrasound and orbital computed tomography. PBMCs stemmed from about 9.7 ml fresh peripheral blood. Ten or more counts support this clonotype. The antigen is unknown. The CDR3 is 12 residues long. In germline, CDR1 is SEHNR, CDR2 FQNEAQ (reference sequence). Trimming shortened V by 5 bases and J by 10 bases, and 14 bases separated the two germline ends. The source material, RNA transcripts, was used to amplify TCR beta CDR3 regions. The study used the HTBI primer set for a first-round RT-PCR of the TCR CDR3. One entry per CDR3 protein, called by TCRdb with MiXCR from the multiplex PCR reads. The sample records some 360,000 distinct CDR3 sequences, 14% being singletons.

Sequences were obtained from blood. The sequence was collected from a woman aged 60-75 years with Graves' hyperthyroidism. The genes are TRBV7-9 and TRBJ2-5, with D uncertain. The CDR3 DNA reads TGTGCCAGCAGCCACGACCACCTGGGCCAGTACTTC. This sequence encodes CASSHDHLGQYF.